The present TCR beta chain was sequenced within a study of beta chain features in type 1 diabetes. Turning to the study itself: Age, gender and cell yields were alike across patients and healthy donors.

Trimming removed 3 bases from V and 7 bases from J, with 13 bases in between. The germline V gene encodes CDR1 SEHNR and CDR2 FQNEAQ (reference sequence). The CDR3 is 13 amino acids. The single heparinised draw taken from each donor contained about 120 mL of blood on average. Via CD45RO/CCR7/CD25/CD127/CD95/CD27, cells of the CD4+ naive, central memory, regulatory and stem cell-like memory subsets were sorted. All sorted populations exceeded 95% purity. As every portion of the isolated RNA was reverse transcribed, the sequencing read expressed TCRB transcripts. Assay used: immunoSEQ multiplex PCR; TCRdb lists only in-frame clones, some missing. The sample has a few hundred thousand clones; about 32% are singletons.

This TCR came from a man aged 18 to 35 in good health. V gene TRBV7-9 combines with J gene TRBJ2-7, with a weak D call TRBD2 (5 bases). The sample taken for sequencing was naive CD4+ T cells from blood. CDR3 amino acids: CASSFRERGEQYF. As DNA, the CDR3 is TGTGCCAGCAGCTTCCGGGAACGGGGAGAGCAGTACTTC.